These 32 T cell receptor beta chains were sequenced from one sample in a study of long-term antiretroviral therapy in people with HIV. Samples were assayed with immunoSEQ v3.0 at survey level. Clones were read by immunoSEQ multiplex PCR, and TCRdb kept only the in-frame ones, dropping some. This table has under 25,000 clones, around 75% appearing once. Source: unsorted PBMCs, taken 0.5 years before starting antiretroviral therapy. Source of these receptors: a man between 18 and 35 years old with HIV.

The chain uses TRBV14 and TRBJ1-1, with no clear D. The V gene's germline CDR1 is SGHDN and CDR2 FVKESK. Between the trimmed V and J ends, which lost 4 bases and 0 bases, there was a span of 6 bases. The CDR3 contains 13 residues. CDR3 residues: CASSPGLNTEAFF. In DNA form, the CDR3 reads TGTGCCAGCAGCCCCGGACTGAACACTGAAGCTTTCTTT.

The genes are TRBV27 and TRBJ2-7; a possible D gene is TRBD1 (5 bases). V lost 1 base to trimming and J lost 0 bases, with 19 bases between them. This CDR3 has 18 amino acids. CDR1 and CDR2 (germline): MNHEY, SMNVEV (reference sequence). The CDR3 DNA is TGTGCCAGCAGTTTATACTCTCGTCCGGGCAGGGACTCCTACGAGCAGTACTTC. Its translation is CASSLYSRPGRDSYEQYF.

The chain combines TRBV27 with TRBJ1-2; no clear D. The CDR3 has 11 amino acids. Trimming shortened V by 5 bases and J by 8 bases, and 9 bases separated the two germline ends. Germline assignment: CDR1 MNHEY and CDR2 SMNVEV (reference sequence). CDR3 in amino acids: CASSPGWGYTF. CDR3 bases: TGTGCCAGCAGTCCGGGATGGGGCTACACCTTC.

The chain is built from TRBV12-5 and TRBJ1-1; D is uncertain. Germline values: CDR1 LGHNT, CDR2 FRNRAP. The CDR3 consists of 13 residues. Trimming removed 7 bases from V and 4 bases from J, with 13 bases in between. This chain's CDR3 is CASEEGSSTEAFF. CDR3 coding DNA: TGTGCTAGTGAGGAGGGATCTAGCACTGAAGCTTTCTTT.

This sequence joins TRBV5-1 and TRBJ1-2, with 9 bases identical to TRBD1. Per germline, CDR1 SGHRS and CDR2 YFSETQ. This CDR3 contains 14 residues. Trimming took 0 bases from V and 3 from J; bases not matched to a gene: 0. The CDR3 protein is CASSLGQGDYGYTF. For the CDR3, the DNA is TGCGCCAGCAGCTTGGGACAGGGGGACTATGGCTACACCTTC.

V and J are TRBV18 and TRBJ2-1, with TRBD1 matching 9 bases. Germline assignment: CDR1 KGHSH and CDR2 LQKENI. This CDR3 region has 13 residues. The J segment lost 7 bases and the V segment lost 3 bases, leaving 1 base of the junction unmatched. This CDR3 reads CASSPGQGNEQFF. The CDR3 DNA follows: TGTGCCAGCTCACCGGGACAGGGAAATGAGCAGTTCTTC.

The chain carries TRBV27 and TRBJ2-1; 7 positions match TRBD1. Germline CDR1 MNHEY, CDR2 SMNVEV (reference sequence). V shed 6 bases and J 2 bases; nucleotides not matched to a gene: 10. The CDR3 is made up of 16 amino acids. This CDR3 is CASRPWGTAAYNEQFF. CDR3 nucleotides: TGTGCCAGCAGACCCTGGGGGACAGCGGCCTACAATGAGCAGTTCTTC.

V and J are TRBV9 and TRBJ1-2; D is undetermined. The V gene's germline CDR1 is SGDLS and CDR2 YYNGEE. The CDR3 runs 12 residues. V lost 2 bases to trimming and J lost 2 bases, with 4 bases between them. CDR3 in DNA: TGTGCCAGCAGCGTCGCCAACTATGGCTACACCTTC. Translated, it gives CASSVANYGYTF.

The V call is TRBV4-1, the J call TRBJ2-7; no clear D gene. In germline, CDR1 is MGHRA, CDR2 YSYEKL. Trimming pared 1 base from V and 0 bases from J, leaving 13 bases between. The CDR3 covers 16 residues. CDR3 region: CASSQVDGFPSYEQYF. The CDR3 DNA sequence: TGCGCCAGCAGCCAAGTCGACGGGTTTCCCTCCTACGAGCAGTACTTC.

The V gene is TRBV5-1, the J gene TRBJ1-4; perhaps TRBD1 as D (5 bases). The CDR3 loop spans 14 amino acids. Trimming left V 1 base short and J 6 bases short, with 10 bases between. Germline values: CDR1 SGHRS, CDR2 YFSETQ. The CDR3 loop reads CASSLLGGDEKLFF. The DNA for the CDR3 is TGCGCCAGCAGCTTGTTGGGGGGGGATGAAAAACTGTTTTTT.

This chain links TRBV4-1 with TRBJ2-7, with D perhaps matching TRBD2 (6 bases). The CDR3 covers 15 residues. The germline V gene encodes CDR1 MGHRA and CDR2 YSYEKL. V was trimmed by 1 base and J by 1 base, leaving 11 bases between them. The CDR3 nucleotides read TGCGCCAGCAGCCAAGGATTTGGGGGGTCCTACGAGCAGTACTTC. Translated, it gives CASSQGFGGSYEQYF.

This chain uses TRBV7-3 with TRBJ2-1, with 9 bases lining up with TRBD2. This CDR3 has 15 amino acids. After removal of 5 bases from V and 4 bases from J, the junction contained 6 bases not matched to a gene. The germline CDR1 and CDR2 sequences are SGHTA and FQGTGA. The CDR3 coding sequence is TGTGCCAGCAGCCCCGGGACTAGCTTATACAATGAGCAGTTCTTC. Translating it yields CASSPGTSLYNEQFF.

The CDR3 spells CASSLLPGTGDNYGYTF. The CDR3, as DNA: TGTGCCAGCAGCTTACTCCCAGGAACAGGGGATAACTATGGCTACACCTTC. The gene calls are TRBV7-9 and TRBJ1-2; 7 bases map to TRBD1. V gave up 2 bases and J gave up 1 base; unmatched junction bases: 10. The CDR3 is 17 amino acids. Germline V gives CDR1 SEHNR, CDR2 FQNEAQ (reference sequence). Drawing the rest from reference TRBV7-9 and TRBJ1-2, the complete variable domain is DTGVSQNPRHKITKRGQNVTFRCDPISEHNRLYWYRQTLGQGPEFLTYFQNEAQLEKSRLLSDRFSAERPKGSFSTLEIQRTEQGDSAMYLCASSLLPGTGDNYGYTFGSGTRLTVV.

The V call is TRBV7-9, the J call TRBJ2-7, with D tentatively TRBD1 (6 bases). The ends were cut back, 0 bases at V and 6 bases at J, with 9 bases in the middle. The CDR3 spans 13 residues. Germline CDR1 is SEHNR and CDR2 is FQNEAQ (reference sequence). The chain's CDR3 is CASSLASGVEQYF. The CDR3 nucleotides read TGTGCCAGCAGCTTAGCGTCAGGGGTCGAGCAGTACTTC.

This chain joins TRBV28 and TRBJ2-1; 9 bases match TRBD1. Losses at the gene ends were 4 bases for V and 6 bases for J; bases not matched to a gene: 4. The CDR3 covers 14 residues. Germline V gives CDR1 MDHEN, CDR2 SYDVKM. CDR3 sequence: CASSSGTGINEQFF. In DNA form, the CDR3 reads TGTGCCAGCAGTTCGGGGACAGGGATCAATGAGCAGTTCTTC.

The chain joins TRBV19 to TRBJ2-2, with no clear D. Germline V gene lookup returns CDR1 LNHDA and CDR2 SQIVND (reference sequence). CDR3 size: 14 residues. V was shortened by 6 bases and J by 0 bases, with 8 bases between the two germline ends. The CDR3 reads CASSSSANTGELFF. CDR3 nucleotide sequence: TGTGCCAGTAGCTCATCAGCGAACACCGGGGAGCTGTTTTTT.

The chain has TRBV6-6 and TRBJ2-2; tentative D call: TRBD1 (5 bases). The CDR3 length is 16 residues. V was shortened by 6 bases and J by 4 bases, with 18 bases between the two germline ends. CDR1 is MNHNY, CDR2 SVGAGI, per germline (reference sequence). CDR3 bases: TGTGCCAGCAGCCCGGCGGCGGCAGGGCGCACCGGGGAGCTGTTTTTT. Translation gives CASSPAAAGRTGELFF.

The chain is built from TRBV19 and TRBJ2-1; D is tentatively TRBD1 or TRBD2 (5 bases each). Germline V CDR1 and CDR2: LNHDA, SQIVND (reference sequence). This CDR3 has 15 amino acids. V was cut by 6 bases and J by 9 bases, with 21 bases left in between. CDR3 in amino acids: CASSTTGAIGGEQFF. The CDR3 DNA sequence: TGTGCCAGTAGCACAACCGGGGCCATCGGTGGTGAGCAGTTCTTC.

V usage is TRBV19 and J usage is TRBJ1-1; D ambiguous. CDR1 and CDR2 (germline): LNHDA, SQIVND (reference sequence). The CDR3 has 13 amino acids. Trimming took 5 bases from V and 0 from J, leaving 7 bases between them. The CDR3 reads CASSPTLNTEAFF. DNA of the CDR3: TGTGCCAGTAGTCCCACCTTGAACACTGAAGCTTTCTTT.

The rearrangement uses TRBV5-1 and TRBJ2-1; 8 positions agree with TRBD1. V trimming: 1 base; J trimming: 4 bases; junction bases outside the gene matches: 4. The CDR3 loop spans 15 amino acids. Per germline, CDR1 SGHRS and CDR2 YFSETQ. DNA of the CDR3: TGCGCCAGCAGCTTGACCCAGGGGGCTTACAATGAGCAGTTCTTC. This gives the protein CASSLTQGAYNEQFF.

CDR3: CASSQEGPPYEQYF. Written as DNA, the CDR3 is TGCGCCAGCAGCCAAGAGGGCCCCCCGTACGAGCAGTACTTC. This chain connects TRBV4-1 to TRBJ2-7; unclear D gene. This CDR3 contains 14 residues. Germline V gives CDR1 MGHRA, CDR2 YSYEKL. V was shortened by 0 bases and J by 4 bases, with 10 bases between the two germline ends.

The chain is built from TRBV6-6 and TRBJ1-1; D is uncertain. Germline V gene lookup returns CDR1 MNHNY and CDR2 SVGAGI (reference sequence). V was shortened by 0 bases and J by 4 bases, with 12 bases between the two germline ends. The CDR3 runs to 15 residues. This CDR3 reads CASSYSGEEGTEAFF. CDR3 coding DNA: TGTGCCAGCAGTTACTCTGGGGAGGAGGGCACTGAAGCTTTCTTT.

The chain is built from TRBV4-1 and TRBJ2-7; D is unclear. This CDR3 spans 13 amino acids. Trimming stripped 4 bases from V and 1 base from J, with 8 bases between. Germline V CDR1 and CDR2: MGHRA, YSYEKL. The CDR3 bases are TGCGCCAGCAGCCTAAAAAGGTCCTACGAGCAGTACTTC. This translates into CASSLKRSYEQYF.

This clone turned up a few times. The chain links TRBV2 to TRBJ1-5, with D unresolved. Trimming pared 4 bases from V and 7 bases from J, leaving 17 bases between. Per germline, CDR1 SNHLY and CDR2 FYNNEI. The CDR3 contains 15 residues. The CDR3 bases are TGTGCCAGCAGTGCCACCCATCCGCGAGGGCAGCCCCAGCATTTT. This translates into CASSATHPRGQPQHF.

V gene TRBV5-4 combines with J gene TRBJ2-7, with 9 bases aligning to TRBD1. The ends lost 3 bases at V and 6 bases at J; junction bases unmatched: 1. The CDR3 is 12 residues long. Germline V CDR1 and CDR2: SGHNT, YYREEE (reference sequence). In nucleotides, the CDR3 is TGTGCCAGCAGCTGGGACAGGGTCGAGCAGTACTTC. Amino acids: CASSWDRVEQYF.

The rearrangement joins TRBV27 to TRBJ1-2; 9 bases fit TRBD1. The CDR3 sequence is 13 residues long. Germline CDR1 and CDR2: MNHEY and SMNVEV (reference sequence). Losses at the gene ends were 4 bases for V and 5 bases for J; bases not matched to a gene: 2. The chain's CDR3 is CASSSTGGYGYTF. In nucleotides, the CDR3 is TGTGCCAGCAGTTCGACAGGGGGATATGGCTACACCTTC.

The sample holds a few counts of this clone. The rearrangement joins TRBV7-9 to TRBJ1-2, with D tentatively TRBD1 (5 bases). V was clipped by 5 bases and J by 8 bases, with 18 bases between them. CDR1 and CDR2 from the germline V gene are SEHNR and FQNEAQ (reference sequence). CDR3 size: 14 residues. This CDR3 is CASSPYRGSRGYTF. Written as DNA, the CDR3 is TGTGCCAGCAGCCCCTATAGGGGCTCCAGGGGCTACACCTTC.

The V and J genes are TRBV5-1 and TRBJ1-1; D is perhaps TRBD1 (6 bases). Germline V gives CDR1 SGHRS, CDR2 YFSETQ. Trimming removed 1 base from V and 4 bases from J, with 11 bases in between. The CDR3 covers 14 residues. The chain's CDR3 is CASSLYRVSTEAFF. The CDR3 DNA is TGCGCCAGCAGCTTGTACAGGGTTAGCACTGAAGCTTTCTTT.

This clone occurred once. The chain joins TRBV5-1 to TRBJ2-5; the D gene is possibly TRBD2 (5 bases). The germline V gene encodes CDR1 SGHRS and CDR2 YFSETQ. The germline V and J ends were trimmed by 5 bases and 4 bases, with 12 bases remaining between them. CDR3 size: 13 residues. The CDR3 region is CASRKSEGETQYF. CDR3 in DNA: TGCGCCAGCAGAAAAAGCGAGGGAGAGACCCAGTACTTC.

In this sample, this clone is large. Other DNA sequences in this sample translate to the same CDR3. V gene TRBV19 combines with J gene TRBJ2-7; D call uncertain. V lost 6 bases and J lost 3, with 6 bases in between. Germline V gene data show CDR1 as LNHDA and CDR2 as SQIVND (reference sequence). CDR3 length: 11 amino acids. The CDR3 nucleotides read TGTGCCAGTAGCCACCGCTACGAGCAGTACTTC. This sequence encodes CASSHRYEQYF.

V and J are TRBV7-6 and TRBJ1-2, with TRBD1 matching 8 bases. Germline CDR1 reads SGHVS; CDR2 reads FNYEAQ. The length of the CDR3 is 16 residues. The junction had 11 bases not matched to a gene; V was cut back by 5 bases and J by 3 bases. In nucleotides, the CDR3 is TGTGCCAGCAGCCCGACTTACGGGGGACAGGACTATGGCTACACCTTC. This encodes CASSPTYGGQDYGYTF. The entire variable domain, with the rest obtained from reference TRBV7-6 and TRBJ1-2, is as follows: GAGVSQSPRYKVTKRGQDVALRCDPISGHVSLYWYRQALGQGPEFLTYFNYEAQQDKSGLPNDRFSAERPEGSISTLTIQRTEQRDSAMYRCASSPTYGGQDYGYTFGSGTRLTVV.

The rearrangement joins TRBV9 to TRBJ2-3; D may match TRBD1 or TRBD2 (5 bases each). The germline CDR1 and CDR2 sequences are SGDLS and YYNGEE. There are 16 residues in the CDR3. The V end was cut by 4 bases, the J end by 0 bases, with 15 bases between. The CDR3 loop reads CASSPGTQSSTDTQYF. Here the CDR3 DNA reads TGTGCCAGCAGCCCTGGGACGCAGTCTAGCACAGATACGCAGTATTTT.